These 6 T cell receptor beta chains share one sample of origin, sequenced in a study of CD8+ T cells in alopecia areata. RNA, once extracted, was reverse transcribed into cDNA for use as the sequencing template. The repertoire was sequenced with immunoSEQ multiplex PCR; TCRdb's copy has only in-frame clones and lacks some. This sample yields 150,000 to 200,000 clones, of which about 72% are seen a single time; 11% belongs to the top ten. Sequences were derived from CD8+ T cells sorted from blood, sampled at week 0. These receptor sequences come from a human donor with alopecia areata.

The gene calls are TRBV27 and TRBJ2-1, with TRBD2 matching 8 bases. V gave up 7 bases and J gave up 4 bases; unmatched junction bases: 9. This CDR3 region has 15 residues. Germline loops: CDR1 MNHEY, CDR2 SMNVEV (reference sequence). The CDR3 DNA reads as TGTGCCAGCACCCACCGGGGGGGACTTTACAATGAGCAGTTCTTC. It specifies CASTHRGGLYNEQFF.

The table lists this clone with a few counts. V gene TRBV27 combines with J gene TRBJ2-3; D might be TRBD1 (6 bases). CDR3 length: 17 residues. CDR1 and CDR2 from the germline V gene are MNHEY and SMNVEV (reference sequence). Trimming cost V 0 bases and J 2 bases, with 15 bases left between them. CDR3 DNA sequence: TGTGCCAGCAGTTTATCGGGGCAGGGGACCCTCACAGATACGCAGTATTTT. As protein: CASSLSGQGTLTDTQYF.

V and J are TRBV27 and TRBJ2-7; 7 bases map to TRBD1. Germline CDR1 is MNHEY and CDR2 is SMNVEV (reference sequence). Trimming cost V 6 bases and J 6 bases; bases outside gene matches: 5. The CDR3 runs 12 residues. Written as DNA, the CDR3 is TGTGCCAGCAGCCACGGGACAGCCGAGCAGTACTTC. It is translated as CASSHGTAEQYF.

The chain recombines TRBV15 with TRBJ1-1; possibly TRBD1 for D (6 bases). Germline V lookup: CDR1 LNHNV, CDR2 YYDKDF (reference sequence). Trimming removed 3 bases at V and 8 bases at J, with 22 bases between. The CDR3 has 16 residues. CDR3 sequence (DNA): TGTGCCACCAGCAGGGGCCCAGGACAGCGATCAACCGAAGCTTTCTTT. Translation: CATSRGPGQRSTEAFF.

The CDR3: CASSSRLAGLQETQYF. CDR3 DNA sequence: TGCGCCAGCAGCTCCAGACTAGCGGGACTCCAAGAGACCCAGTACTTC. The chain recombines TRBV5-1 with TRBJ2-5; TRBD2 matches 11 bases. This CDR3 comprises 16 residues. V trimming: 3 bases; J trimming: 1 base; junction bases outside the gene matches: 5. Germline V gene lookup returns CDR1 SGHRS and CDR2 YFSETQ.

V usage is TRBV2 and J usage is TRBJ1-5; no definite D call. Germline V gives CDR1 SNHLY, CDR2 FYNNEI. V lost 5 bases and J 5 bases, leaving 16 bases between the germline ends. CDR3 length: 15 amino acids. The CDR3 region is CASSTNLERDQPQHF. The CDR3 region has the DNA TGTGCCAGCAGTACCAACCTGGAAAGGGATCAGCCCCAGCATTTT.